What follows is one T cell receptor beta chain and its context. Antigen: not known. With a J-beta primer mix and a sample-barcoded 5' primer, a second PCR ran about 6 to 11 cycles. In TCRdb, the 5' RACE reads were re-called with MiXCR into one record per CDR3 protein. The sample includes about 640,000 distinct CDR3 sequences, around 54% seen only once; the top ten take about two fifths. The record originates from a study of blood T cells in healthy people across ages. Isolating PBMCs gave at least 6 million of these cells per sample. Notes on the study in general: Greater diversity and more naive CD4+ cells were seen in long-lived donors than in aged donors.

CDR1 and CDR2 from the germline V gene are SGDLS and YYNGEE. The V segment lost 3 bases and the J segment 3 bases; nucleotides outside the gene matches: 12. This CDR3 has 17 amino acids. Sequenced sample: blood. V gene TRBV9 combines with J gene TRBJ2-1, with 7 bases aligning to TRBD2. This TCR was sampled from a man aged 55 to 70 in good health. The CDR3 sequence is CASSGDTRGNIYNEQFF. In nucleotides, the CDR3 is TGTGCCAGCAGCGGAGATACGCGGGGGAATATCTACAATGAGCAGTTCTTC. Together with reference TRBV9 and TRBJ2-1, the CDR3 gives the full variable domain: DSGVTQTPKHLITATGQRVTLRCSPRSGDLSVYWYQQSLDQGLQFLIQYYNGEERAKGNILERFSAQQFPDLHSELNLSSLELGDSALYFCASSGDTRGNIYNEQFFGPGTRLTVL.